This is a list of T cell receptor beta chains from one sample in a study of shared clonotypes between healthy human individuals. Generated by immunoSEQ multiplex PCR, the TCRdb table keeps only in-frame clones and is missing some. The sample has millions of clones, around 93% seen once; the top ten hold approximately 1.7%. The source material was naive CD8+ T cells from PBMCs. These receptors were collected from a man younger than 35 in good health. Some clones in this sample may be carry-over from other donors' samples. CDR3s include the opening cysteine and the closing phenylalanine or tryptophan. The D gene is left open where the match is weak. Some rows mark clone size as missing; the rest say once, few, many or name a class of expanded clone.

CDR3 DNA: TGTGCCAGCAGCTTAGCGCCGACAGCGATGAACACTGAAGCTTTCTTT
CDR3 protein: CASSLAPTAMNTEAFF
D gene: -
V gene: TRBV7-6
J gene: TRBJ1-1
clone size: once

CDR3 DNA: TGTGCCAGCAGCTTACCGACAGGTTACAATGAGCAGTTCTTC
CDR3 protein: CASSLPTGYNEQFF
D gene: -
V gene: TRBV13
J gene: TRBJ2-1
clone size: few

CDR3 DNA: TGTGCCACCATAGCAGGGGCGGGGACCCAGTACTTC
CDR3 protein: CATIAGAGTQYF
D gene: -
V gene: TRBV15
J gene: TRBJ2-5
clone size: once

CDR3 DNA: TGTGCCAGCGGCCAACAGGACAAGGAGCAGTTCTTC
CDR3 protein: CASGQQDKEQFF
D gene: -
V gene: TRBV7-9
J gene: TRBJ2-1
clone size: few

CDR3 DNA: TGTGCCAGCAGGGGGGGACTAGCGGCTTTGAATACGCAGTATTTT
CDR3 protein: CASRGGLAALNTQYF
D gene: TRBD2
V gene: TRBV2
J gene: TRBJ2-3
clone size: -

CDR3 DNA: TGTGCCAGCAGCACACGTCCGACAGGCTACGAGCAGTACTTC
CDR3 protein: CASSTRPTGYEQYF
D gene: -
V gene: TRBV7-2
J gene: TRBJ2-7
clone size: -

CDR3 DNA: TGCAGCGTTGAATCGGAGACAGGGATAGAGACCCAGTACTTC
CDR3 protein: CSVESETGIETQYF
D gene: TRBD1
V gene: TRBV29-1
J gene: TRBJ2-5
clone size: -

CDR3 DNA: TGTGCCAGCAGCTTAACCAGGCGGGCCGGGGAGCTGTTTTTT
CDR3 protein: CASSLTRRAGELFF
D gene: -
V gene: TRBV11-2
J gene: TRBJ2-2
clone size: -

CDR3 DNA: TGTGCCAGCAGCAGGGGAGGGGGCGCGTTCACCTTC
CDR3 protein: CASSRGGGAFTF
D gene: TRBD1
V gene: TRBV7-9
J gene: TRBJ1-2
clone size: -

CDR3 DNA: TGTGCCAGCAGCCTAACAGGGGGCCCTGCTGGCTACACCTTC
CDR3 protein: CASSLTGGPAGYTF
D gene: TRBD1
V gene: TRBV28
J gene: TRBJ1-2
clone size: -

CDR3 DNA: TGTGCCAGCACCGATGGACCGGGTCAGCCCCAGCATTTT
CDR3 protein: CASTDGPGQPQHF
D gene: -
V gene: TRBV28
J gene: TRBJ1-5
clone size: -

CDR3 DNA: TGTGCCAGCAGGGGATTGGAGGGCCTTAACTATGGCTACACCTTC
CDR3 protein: CASRGLEGLNYGYTF
D gene: -
V gene: TRBV27
J gene: TRBJ1-2
clone size: -

CDR3 DNA: TGTGCCAGTAGTATGTGGGGACAGGGGGATGAAAAACTGTTTTTT
CDR3 protein: CASSMWGQGDEKLFF
D gene: TRBD1
V gene: TRBV19
J gene: TRBJ1-4
clone size: -

CDR3 DNA: TGTGCCAGCAGCCTCGACAGTTCCGGGGAGCTGTTTTTT
CDR3 protein: CASSLDSSGELFF
D gene: -
V gene: TRBV7-6
J gene: TRBJ2-2
clone size: -

CDR3 DNA: TGTGCCAGCAGCAAAAGGGCCAGGCGAGGGGTTTATGGCTACACCTTC
CDR3 protein: CASSKRARRGVYGYTF
D gene: -
V gene: TRBV28
J gene: TRBJ1-2
clone size: -

CDR3 DNA: TGTGCCAGCAGCGTAGGGGGGCGCACTGAAGCTTTCTTT
CDR3 protein: CASSVGGRTEAFF
D gene: -
V gene: TRBV9
J gene: TRBJ1-1
clone size: -

CDR3 DNA: TGTGCCACACAGGGGACCGTTTACGAGCAGTACTTC
CDR3 protein: CATQGTVYEQYF
D gene: TRBD1
V gene: TRBV10-3
J gene: TRBJ2-7
clone size: -

CDR3 DNA: TGTGCCAGCAGCCCCCGGGGCCTATTGGATACGCAGTATTTT
CDR3 protein: CASSPRGLLDTQYF
D gene: -
V gene: TRBV7-9
J gene: TRBJ2-3
clone size: -

CDR3 DNA: TGTGCCAGCAGTGTGGGACCGAACACCGGGGAGCTGTTTTTT
CDR3 protein: CASSVGPNTGELFF
D gene: -
V gene: TRBV27
J gene: TRBJ2-2
clone size: -

CDR3 DNA: TGTGCCAGCGGAACACAGGGGTTTCCCTCTGGCAATGAAAAACTGTTTTTT
CDR3 protein: CASGTQGFPSGNEKLFF
D gene: TRBD1
V gene: TRBV7-9
J gene: TRBJ1-4
clone size: -

CDR3 DNA: TGTGCCAGCAGTTCCTCCCTTCGGACAGGGAACACTGAAGCTTTCTTT
CDR3 protein: CASSSSLRTGNTEAFF
D gene: TRBD1
V gene: TRBV28
J gene: TRBJ1-1
clone size: -

CDR3 DNA: TGTGCCAGCAGTATCCTCCGCGGGACCTACAATGAGCAGTTCTTC
CDR3 protein: CASSILRGTYNEQFF
D gene: -
V gene: TRBV27
J gene: TRBJ2-1
clone size: -

CDR3 DNA: TGTGCCAGCAGCGACATTGGGGGGGAACAGCCCCAGCATTTT
CDR3 protein: CASSDIGGEQPQHF
D gene: -
V gene: TRBV9
J gene: TRBJ1-5
clone size: once

CDR3 DNA: TGTGCCAGCAGGACTCTCCGGACGCTCCCAGATACGCAGTATTTT
CDR3 protein: CASRTLRTLPDTQYF
D gene: -
V gene: TRBV28
J gene: TRBJ2-3
clone size: -

CDR3 DNA: TGTGCCAGCAGCTCCGGGGACTTCGACACAGATACGCAGTATTTT
CDR3 protein: CASSSGDFDTDTQYF
D gene: -
V gene: TRBV11-3
J gene: TRBJ2-3
clone size: -

CDR3 DNA: TGTGCCAGCAGCTTAATAGGGGGAGGGTCCTACAATGAGCAGTTCTTC
CDR3 protein: CASSLIGGGSYNEQFF
D gene: -
V gene: TRBV7-3
J gene: TRBJ2-1
clone size: -

CDR3 DNA: TGTGCCAGCAGTGAATCATTCCCTTGGACAGGAGCCTACGAGCAGTACTTC
CDR3 protein: CASSESFPWTGAYEQYF
D gene: TRBD1
V gene: TRBV6-1
J gene: TRBJ2-7
clone size: -

CDR3 DNA: TGTGCCAGCAGCTTGGCCTTAGTAGGGCGGAACACCGGGGAGCTGTTTTTT
CDR3 protein: CASSLALVGRNTGELFF
D gene: -
V gene: TRBV5-8
J gene: TRBJ2-2
clone size: -

CDR3 DNA: TGTGCCAGCAGAGACGCTAGGAGACACAATGAGCAGTTCTTC
CDR3 protein: CASRDARRHNEQFF
D gene: -
V gene: TRBV7-2
J gene: TRBJ2-1
clone size: -

CDR3 DNA: TGTGCCAGCGACCGAACCGGGGGGGGTCAGCCCCAGCATTTT
CDR3 protein: CASDRTGGGQPQHF
D gene: -
V gene: TRBV2
J gene: TRBJ1-5
clone size: -

CDR3 DNA: TGTGCCAGCAGCCCGGACGGGACAGCTCTTTACGAGCAGTACTTC
CDR3 protein: CASSPDGTALYEQYF
D gene: TRBD1
V gene: TRBV4-2
J gene: TRBJ2-7
clone size: -

CDR3 DNA: TGCGCCAGCAGCCAAGGGAGACAAGAGACCCAGTACTTC
CDR3 protein: CASSQGRQETQYF
D gene: -
V gene: TRBV4-1
J gene: TRBJ2-5
clone size: -

CDR3 DNA: TGTGCCATCAGTACTCATTTGGGGTTAACGTTCTCTGGAAACACCATATATTTT
CDR3 protein: CAISTHLGLTFSGNTIYF
D gene: -
V gene: TRBV10-3
J gene: TRBJ1-3
clone size: -

CDR3 DNA: TGCGCCAGCAGCTTGGGACAGGGCGGCTACGAGCAGTACTTC
CDR3 protein: CASSLGQGGYEQYF
D gene: TRBD1
V gene: TRBV5-1
J gene: TRBJ2-7
clone size: -

CDR3 DNA: TGTGCCAGCAGTGGCCCACGCCAGGGGGCTAAGACTGAAGCTTTCTTT
CDR3 protein: CASSGPRQGAKTEAFF
D gene: TRBD1
V gene: TRBV25-1
J gene: TRBJ1-1
clone size: -

CDR3 DNA: TGTGCCTGGAGTAACGTAGCGGGAAGTATCACCGGGGAGCTGTTTTTT
CDR3 protein: CAWSNVAGSITGELFF
D gene: TRBD2
V gene: TRBV30
J gene: TRBJ2-2
clone size: -

CDR3 DNA: TGTGCCTGGGAAGACCTCACAGGGATGGCCTACGAGCGGTACTTC
CDR3 protein: CAWEDLTGMAYERYF
D gene: -
V gene: TRBV30
J gene: TRBJ2-7
clone size: -

CDR3 DNA: TGTGCCAGCAGCCATCCAGCTAGCGGGGTAAGCACAGATACGCAGTATTTT
CDR3 protein: CASSHPASGVSTDTQYF
D gene: TRBD2
V gene: TRBV4-2
J gene: TRBJ2-3
clone size: -

CDR3 DNA: TGTGCCAGCCGGGGAAGCTCCTACGAGCAGTACTTC
CDR3 protein: CASRGSSYEQYF
D gene: -
V gene: TRBV7-9
J gene: TRBJ2-7
clone size: -

CDR3 DNA: TGCGCCAGCAGCCAAGTAGTCAACCAGGATCTCCGTGGAAACACCATATATTTT
CDR3 protein: CASSQVVNQDLRGNTIYF
D gene: -
V gene: TRBV4-3
J gene: TRBJ1-3
clone size: -

CDR3 DNA: TGTGCCAGCAGCCCCAGCGGGTACGAGCAGTACTTC
CDR3 protein: CASSPSGYEQYF
D gene: -
V gene: TRBV6-5
J gene: TRBJ2-7
clone size: -

CDR3 DNA: TGTGCCAGCAGTCCGCGGGACCAGAATTCAGATACGCAGTATTTT
CDR3 protein: CASSPRDQNSDTQYF
D gene: -
V gene: TRBV28
J gene: TRBJ2-3
clone size: -

CDR3 DNA: TGTGCCAGCAGCCGAAGCGACTACAATGAGCAGTTCTTC
CDR3 protein: CASSRSDYNEQFF
D gene: -
V gene: TRBV7-9
J gene: TRBJ2-1
clone size: once

CDR3 DNA: TGTGCCAGCAGCCCCGGGGGCGGTTCCAATCAGCCCCAGCATTTT
CDR3 protein: CASSPGGGSNQPQHF
D gene: -
V gene: TRBV9
J gene: TRBJ1-5
clone size: -

CDR3 DNA: TGTGCCAGCGGATCTCAGCAGTTCTTC
CDR3 protein: CASGSQQFF
D gene: -
V gene: TRBV11-2
J gene: TRBJ2-1
clone size: -

CDR3 DNA: TGTGCCAGCAGATGGGCTAGTCCCCTCACCTACGAGCAGTACTTC
CDR3 protein: CASRWASPLTYEQYF
D gene: -
V gene: TRBV11-2
J gene: TRBJ2-7
clone size: -

CDR3 DNA: TGCGCCAGCAGTGAGGTTCGGACTAGCGGGGAGCAGTACTTC
CDR3 protein: CASSEVRTSGEQYF
D gene: TRBD2
V gene: TRBV10-1
J gene: TRBJ2-5
clone size: -

CDR3 DNA: TGTGCCAGCAGTTTAGGGGGGGCCCTTCTGATAAATGAAAAACTGTTTTTT
CDR3 protein: CASSLGGALLINEKLFF
D gene: -
V gene: TRBV27
J gene: TRBJ1-4
clone size: -

CDR3 DNA: TGTGCCAGCAGCCCAAGTTCACAGCAAAGCACAGATACGCAGTATTTT
CDR3 protein: CASSPSSQQSTDTQYF
D gene: -
V gene: TRBV7-8
J gene: TRBJ2-3
clone size: -

CDR3 DNA: TGTGCCAGCAGCGTAGCTCGTACGGGAAACACTGAAGCTTTCTTT
CDR3 protein: CASSVARTGNTEAFF
D gene: -
V gene: TRBV9
J gene: TRBJ1-1
clone size: few

CDR3 DNA: TGCGCCAGCAGCCTTACAGGGGGCGGCTATGGCTACACCTTC
CDR3 protein: CASSLTGGGYGYTF
D gene: TRBD1
V gene: TRBV5-1
J gene: TRBJ1-2
clone size: once

CDR3 DNA: TGCGCCAGCAGCCAAGATTTAGGAGGGTACAATGAGCAGTTCTTC
CDR3 protein: CASSQDLGGYNEQFF
D gene: -
V gene: TRBV4-3
J gene: TRBJ2-1
clone size: -

CDR3 DNA: TGTGCCAGCAGTTTCTCTCGGGGCTACAATGAGCAGTTCTTC
CDR3 protein: CASSFSRGYNEQFF
D gene: -
V gene: TRBV28
J gene: TRBJ2-1
clone size: -

CDR3 DNA: TGTGCCAGCAGTTCCCCCGGACAGGGGATCAATCAGCCCCAGCATTTT
CDR3 protein: CASSSPGQGINQPQHF
D gene: TRBD1
V gene: TRBV28
J gene: TRBJ1-5
clone size: -

CDR3 DNA: TGCGCCAGCAGCCAATCACGGGACCGGGGGTACTATGGCTACACCTTC
CDR3 protein: CASSQSRDRGYYGYTF
D gene: -
V gene: TRBV4-1
J gene: TRBJ1-2
clone size: -